The sequence of this T cell receptor (beta chain) was determined in a study of post-analysis software for immune sequencing data. General study results and limits: When the samples were clustered directly with F measure, those that had been prepared in the same batch showed strong co-clustering. Patients carried roughly five TRBV segments more frequently than controls did, and TRBV5-6, TRBV5-1 and TRBV20-1 were among them.

This CDR3 has 14 residues. Germline-derived CDR1 and CDR2 are ENHRY and SYGVKD. The germline V and J ends were trimmed by 3 bases and 4 bases, with 11 bases remaining between them. To note about this clonotype: Antigen: not known.

Unique molecular identifiers were built into the TCR beta cDNA libraries. One entry per CDR3 protein results from TCRdb running MiXCR on the PCR reads. The table records hundreds of thousands of distinct CDR3 sequences, under 70% of them present only once. The receptor comes from a girl aged 5-17 years with multiple sclerosis. The material sequenced was blood. The chain joins TRBV10-3 to TRBJ2-3; D is possibly TRBD2 (5 bases). The CDR3 region has the DNA TGTGCCATCAGTGATCCCAGCGGAGCAGATACGCAGTATTTT. It codes for CAISDPSGADTQYF.